This T cell receptor (beta chain) derives from a study of low-dose radiotherapy and immunotherapy resistance in tumors. Background on the study: It was every two weeks, one day before radiation and immunotherapy, that intravenous cyclophosphamide 200 mg/m2 was given. Oral aspirin at 300 mg was taken daily by patients for four cycles, beginning on cycle 1 day 1.

Those who qualified had advanced solid tumors (lacking tumor-infiltrating lymphocytes). Primers used for first-strand cDNA, a TRAV- and TRBV-specific set, covered both alpha and beta chains. With a constant-region primer and a V-primer adapter, TCRs were subjected to roughly 18 PCR cycles of amplification. One entry per CDR3 protein, called by TCRdb with MiXCR from the reads. The table shows about 20,000 distinct CDR3 sequences, with 74% occurring only once. V lost 6 bases and J lost 2; bases outside the gene matches: 9. The CDR3 loop spans 16 amino acids. This sequence joins TRBV12-3 or TRBV12-4 and TRBJ1-5; 8 bases are a match to TRBD1. The clonotype originates from a human donor with advanced metastatic prostate, ovarian, gallbladder or colorectal cancer (not recorded which). This table probably holds off-target reads from a library built for another chain. The CDR3 DNA sequence: TGTGCCAGCAGCCCCGGACAGGGCCAGGGCAATCAGCCCCAGCATTTT. It encodes CASSPGQGQGNQPQHF.